This T cell receptor beta chain was retrieved from a study of cytomegalovirus exposure and HLA in healthy donors. Study context: The early release's HLA-typed donors yielded 80 million to 95 million unique TCRs.

The PCR ran on 60 Vbeta and 13 Jbeta primers. TCRdb's table, derived via immunoSEQ multiplex PCR, lists solely in-frame clones and lacks some. Among about 190,000 clones listed, approximately 78% were seen once. Among the donors, all were healthy bone marrow donors. This clone was counted a few times. Its target is unknown. V shed 6 bases and J 10 bases; nucleotides not matched to a gene: 5. Germline V gives CDR1 MDHEN, CDR2 SYDVKM. The CDR3 is 11 residues long. General study results and limits: A previous analysis found most TCR beta V segments productive roughly 87% or roughly 30% of the time. In vitro work confirmed that three CMV-associated chains recognize CMV antigens.

The chain combines TRBV28 with TRBJ1-1; 7 positions agree with TRBD1. Sequencing was done on a sample of PBMCs. The sequence derives from a male donor in good health and CMV-seronegative. CDR3 nucleotide sequence: TGTGCCAGCAGGAGCACAGGGGTAGCTTTCTTT. The encoded protein is CASRSTGVAFF.